This TCR beta chain was sequenced in a study of blood T cell repertoires in COVID-19. Study context: COVID-19 samples collected from the United States, Italy and Spain covered acute and convalescent phases.

Profiled with immunoSEQ multiplex PCR; TCRdb holds only in-frame clones, not every one. The data contain about 200,000 clones, about 85% of them singletons. The CDR3 spans 13 residues. Trimming cost V 3 bases and J 5 bases, with 8 bases left between them. Patients of the Seattle cohort, enrolled during active infection, were followed longitudinally. The sequenced sample consisted of peripheral blood. The rearrangement uses TRBV12-3 or TRBV12-4 and TRBJ1-5; D perhaps matches TRBD1 (6 bases). This receptor was obtained from a man in his fifties or sixties with COVID-19, enrolled during active disease. CDR3 loop: CASSLTGYQPQHF. Written as DNA, the CDR3 is TGTGCCAGCAGTTTGACAGGTTATCAGCCCCAGCATTTT.